Each of the 16 T cell receptor beta chains below was sequenced from the same sample in a study of breast tumors, draining lymph nodes, adjacent tissues (dated by TCRdb to the mid-2010s). Libraries were constructed by multiplex PCR. Data came from an Illumina HiSeq 2000. TCRdb itself trimmed the public reads at Q25 with fastp, ran MiXCR and retained productive beta chains. Every distinct CDR3 protein forms one entry, paired with its most common genes and DNA. A total of 150,000 to 200,000 distinct CDR3 sequences appear in this sample, approximately 33% of them only once. Of the sample, around 4.5% falls within the top ten clones. The lymph node samples were taken from the axillary draining lymph nodes of breast cancer patients. The specimen sequenced was axillary lymph node tissue. The receptors derive from a female donor with breast cancer. Some clones in this sample may be carry-over from other donors' samples.

This clonotype occurred once. One junction end disagrees with the germline gene, perhaps due to a read error. CDR3 amino acids: CASGPLGGRYEQYF. Written as DNA, the CDR3 is TGCGCCAGCGGCCCCCTCGGGGGCAGGTACGAGCAGTACTTC. The chain has TRBV7-6 and TRBJ2-7; the D call may be TRBD1 or TRBD2 (6 bases each). The germline V gene encodes CDR1 SGHVS and CDR2 FNYEAQ. CDR3 length: 14 amino acids.

The CDR3 sequence: CSASGSRGKYTDTQYF. The DNA of the CDR3 is TGCAGTGCTAGCGGGAGTAGGGGGAAATACACAGATACGCAGTATTTT. The V gene is TRBV20-1, the J gene TRBJ2-3; D might be TRBD1 or TRBD2, each matching 6 bases. V shed 3 bases and J shed 2 bases, with 18 bases lying between them. CDR3 length equals 16 residues. Germline CDR1 DFQATT, CDR2 SNEGSKA (reference sequence).

This clonotype was observed many times. V is TRBV12-3 or TRBV12-4 and J is TRBJ1-2; unclear D gene. V was shortened by 3 bases and J by 6 bases, with 11 bases between the two germline ends. This CDR3 has 13 residues. CDR3 amino acids: CASSFVSTDGYTF. DNA for the CDR3: TGTGCCAGCAGTTTTGTGTCGACGGATGGCTACACCTTC.

This clonotype showed up just a few times. The CDR3: CASSLDRAYLNTEAFF. CDR3 in DNA: TGTGCCAGCAGTTTAGATAGGGCTTACCTGAACACTGAAGCTTTCTTT. The chain carries TRBV12-3 or TRBV12-4 and TRBJ1-1; D unclear. This CDR3 comprises 16 residues. Trimming pared 1 base from V and 0 bases from J, leaving 12 bases between.

The sample holds a few counts of this clonotype. This sequence joins TRBV6-1 and TRBJ2-5; D assignment may be TRBD1 or TRBD2 (8 bases each). Per the germline V gene, CDR1 is MNHNS and CDR2 is SASEGT. There are 17 residues in the CDR3. V was pared by 6 bases and J by 5 bases, with 25 bases between. Here the CDR3 reads CASRKPGGAGGGETQYF. The CDR3 region has the DNA TGTGCCAGCAGAAAACCAGGGGGCGCGGGGGGAGGGGAGACCCAGTACTTC.

V and J are TRBV20-1 and TRBJ2-2, with 7 bases identical to TRBD1. Germline trimming cut 1 base from V and 0 bases from J; bases unmatched to any gene: 5. In germline, CDR1 is DFQATT, CDR2 SNEGSKA (reference sequence). This CDR3 is built from 16 residues. The CDR3, as DNA: TGCAGTGCTAGAGTTAGGGGGCTCGCGAACACCGGGGAGCTGTTTTTT. Translated: CSARVRGLANTGELFF.

Notes on this clonotype: The conserved closing phenylalanine or tryptophan is absent in this CDR3, likely reflecting a read error. The chain combines TRBV20-1 with TRBJ2-7, with D perhaps TRBD1 or TRBD2 (5 bases each). V shed 2 bases and J shed 6 bases, with 17 bases lying between them. The CDR3 is 14 residues long. Per the germline V gene, CDR1 is DFQATT and CDR2 is SNEGSKA (reference sequence). CDR3 sequence (DNA): TGCAGTGCTAGACGGGACCTAAGTCCGTCCGAGCAGTACTCC. It is translated as CSARRDLSPSEQYS.

For this clonotype: A much larger clone differs from this one at a single base, so this may be a read error. The rearrangement uses TRBV19 and TRBJ2-1; D might be TRBD2 (7 bases). This CDR3 region has 12 residues. V lost 8 bases to trimming and J lost 8 bases, with 13 bases between them. Germline V lookup: CDR1 LNHDA, CDR2 SQIVND (reference sequence). This chain's CDR3 is CASRLAGDEQFF. The DNA for the CDR3 is TGTGCCAGTCGACTAGCAGGGGATGAGCAGTTCTTC.

V gene TRBV3-2 combines with J gene TRBJ1-3; no check of the table's D call, TRBD1, against the DNA was made. TRBV3-2 is a pseudogene locus. CDR3 size: 19 residues. The CDR3 sequence is CASSRRTGGSLSSGNTIYF. Written as DNA, the CDR3 is TGTGCCAGCAGCAGACGAACAGGGGGCTCACTTAGCTCTGGAAACACCATATATTTT.

For this clonotype: A clone one base away is much larger, so this may be a read error. V gene TRBV6-4 combines with J gene TRBJ1-2; no definite D call. The germline CDR1 and CDR2 sequences are MRHNA and SNTAGT. The CDR3 covers 13 residues. CDR3 in DNA: TGTGCCAGCAGTGTCGGCAGAAACTATGGCTGCACCTTC. Encoded protein: CASSVGRNYGCTF.

Worth noting for this clonotype: This may arise from a read error, as a much more abundant clone is one base away. This sequence joins TRBV12-3 or TRBV12-4 and TRBJ2-1; D unclear. V was clipped by 0 bases and J by 5 bases, with 14 bases between them. There are 16 residues in the CDR3. The CDR3 DNA is TGTGCCAGCAGTTTAGCGCCACTAATTCCTCACAATGAGCAGTTCTTC. It codes for CASSLAPLIPHNEQFF.

As for this clonotype: A read error is possible here, since a much larger clone lies one base away. The V and J genes are TRBV18 and TRBJ1-6; D is undetermined. The CDR3 loop spans 16 amino acids. V lost 5 bases, J lost 7 bases, and 18 bases lay in between. The germline V gene has CDR1 KGHSH and CDR2 LQKENI. The CDR3 here is CASSSLDRAGNSPLHF. CDR3 in DNA: TGTGCCAGCTCATCATTAGACCGGGCTGGAAATTCACCCCTCCACTTT.

This clonotype was detected many times. The gene calls are TRBV11-3 and TRBJ2-1, with unresolved D. The CDR3 totals 15 residues. Germline V gene sequence: CDR1 SGHNT, CDR2 YENEEA. V lost 0 bases and J 0 bases, leaving 6 bases between the germline ends. The CDR3 protein is CASSLDTGSYNEQFF. The CDR3 DNA follows: TGTGCCAGCAGCTTAGACACCGGCTCCTACAATGAGCAGTTCTTC.

This clonotype showed up many times. The genes are TRBV5-6 and TRBJ2-1; D remains unclear. Deletions cut 0 bases from V and 7 bases from J, with 11 bases between. The V gene's germline CDR1 is SGHDT and CDR2 YYEEEE. CDR3 length equals 14 residues. DNA for the CDR3: TGTGCCAGCAGCTTGGAGTCTGTACTTAATGAGCAGTTCTTC. Translation: CASSLESVLNEQFF. Drawing the rest from reference TRBV5-6 and TRBJ2-1, the complete variable domain is DAGVTQSPTHLIKTRGQQVTLRCSPKSGHDTVSWYQQALGQGPQFIFQYYEEEERQRGNFPDRFSGHQFPNYSSELNVNALLLGDSALYLCASSLESVLNEQFFGPGTRLTVL.

The chain employs TRBV15 and TRBJ2-7; the match to TRBD2 covers 12 bases. V was clipped by 8 bases and J by 3 bases; unmatched bases: 14. Per the germline V gene, CDR1 is LNHNV and CDR2 is YYDKDF (reference sequence). CDR3 length: 17 residues. The CDR3 loop is CATSSGGVAVPIYEQYF. CDR3 DNA: TGTGCCACCTCTAGCGGGGGGGTGGCGGTTCCTATCTACGAGCAGTACTTC.

Of note for this clonotype: The limits of the CDR3 on the DNA are not certain, so only TCRdb's listed CDR3 is given. V gene TRBV5-1 combines with J gene TRBJ2-2; the table's TRBD2 call for D was not verified on the DNA. CDR1 and CDR2 from the germline V gene are SGHRS and YFSETQ. Including both end residues, the CDR3 is 16 amino acids long. This CDR3 reads CASSLNGEQYFGELFF.